This paragraph covers one TCR beta chain sequence. Its antigen is undetermined. The junction departs from the called germline gene at one end, perhaps through a read error. This specimen comes from a study of tumor and adjacent non-tumor tissue in lung cancer. No cell sorting was done before RNA was extracted from the tissue. This non-tumor lung sample came from over 3 cm beyond the tumor edge. The CDR3 totals 16 residues. CDR1 is MNHEY, CDR2 SVGAGI, per germline. The library came from three nested PCR rounds adapted from ARM-PCR protocols. TCRdb reprocessed the multiplex PCR reads via MiXCR and lists one record per CDR3 protein. The sample lists 98,000 or so distinct CDR3 sequences; 80% were seen once. Notes on the study in general: Normal lung showed higher cumulative top 100 clone frequency than tumor. Significantly higher TCR diversity was found in tumor than normal lung.

This TCR derives from a man aged 55 to 69 with small cell lung cancer. The specimen sequenced was distant non-tumor lung tissue. The J gene is TRBJ2-7, the V gene TRBV6-5; TRBD2 is a possible D gene (5 bases). The CDR3: CASSSSSSETSYEQYF. The CDR3 DNA is TGTGCTAGCAGTTCAAGCAGTAGCGAGACTTCCTACGAGCAGTACTTC.